The 18 T cell receptor beta chains presented below share a single source sample, sequenced in a study of PD-1 blockade in classical Hodgkin lymphoma. Brentuximab vedotin exposure varied, and every patient relapsed after autologous stem cell transplantation. Data came from immunoSEQ multiplex PCR; TCRdb stores just in-frame clones and leaves some out. In the table there are more than 90,000 clones, 75% to 85% of which are singletons. This material consisted of peripheral blood mononuclear cells (PBMCs), taken before the second cycle of nivolumab. Receptors were obtained from a human donor with classical Hodgkin lymphoma.

The chain carries TRBV5-6 and TRBJ2-1; 13 nucleotides match TRBD2. Germline V gene sequence: CDR1 SGHDT, CDR2 YYEEEE. V was pared by 0 bases and J by 9 bases, with 15 bases of the junction left unmatched. The CDR3 runs 19 residues. The CDR3 loop reads CASSLAGLAGAGLGGEQFF. The CDR3 DNA reads as TGTGCCAGCAGCTTGGCCGGACTAGCGGGAGCGGGTCTGGGAGGTGAGCAGTTCTTC.

V usage is TRBV7-9 and J usage is TRBJ1-2; no clear D gene. V was shortened by 4 bases and J by 0 bases, with 0 bases between the two germline ends. CDR1 is SEHNR, CDR2 FQNEAQ, per germline (reference sequence). This CDR3 has 11 residues. The CDR3 reads CASSSNYGYTF. CDR3 DNA sequence: TGTGCCAGCAGCTCTAACTATGGCTACACCTTC.

V gene TRBV19 combines with J gene TRBJ2-1; D possibly corresponds to TRBD2 (6 bases). This CDR3 has 15 amino acids. Germline CDR1 and CDR2: LNHDA and SQIVND (reference sequence). With 5 bases removed from V and 7 bases from J, the gap between germline ends came to 18 bases. The CDR3 coding sequence is TGTGCCAGTAGTGCAGTACGGAGGGCCGGGAATGAGCAGTTCTTC. Its protein is CASSAVRRAGNEQFF.

In nucleotides, the CDR3 is TGTGCCAGCTCACCTCGCGGGGCTAGCGGGGGAGACGCGACCTACGAGCAGTACTTC. This gives the protein CASSPRGASGGDATYEQYF. This chain connects TRBV18 to TRBJ2-7; 10 bases map to TRBD2. Germline loops: CDR1 KGHSH, CDR2 LQKENI. The CDR3 has 19 amino acids. The V segment lost 3 bases and the J segment 2 bases; nucleotides outside the gene matches: 16.

The chain couples TRBV4-1 to TRBJ2-5; TRBD2 matches at 9 bases. After removal of 1 base from V and 3 bases from J, the junction contained 6 bases not matched to a gene. Per the germline V gene, CDR1 is MGHRA and CDR2 is YSYEKL. CDR3 length: 16 residues. The CDR3 region has the DNA TGCGCCAGCAGCCAAGGAAGACTAGCGGTTGAAGAGACCCAGTACTTC. Translation: CASSQGRLAVEETQYF.

In DNA form, the CDR3 reads TGTGCCAGCAGCTTAGGCTATGCCGGGGAGCTGTTTTTT. This sequence encodes CASSLGYAGELFF. The genes are TRBV7-6 and TRBJ2-2; D gene unclear. This CDR3 comprises 13 residues. The V end was cut by 1 base, the J end by 6 bases, with 6 bases between. CDR1 SGHVS and CDR2 FNYEAQ come from the germline V gene.

This chain joins TRBV7-2 and TRBJ2-3, with TRBD2 matching 7 bases. The V gene's germline CDR1 is SGHTA and CDR2 FQGNSA. The CDR3 consists of 14 residues. With V trimmed by 4 bases and J by 7 bases, 8 bases remained unmatched. The CDR3 sequence is CASSSAGLVNTQYF. The CDR3 DNA sequence: TGTGCCAGCAGCTCGGCCGGACTAGTTAATACGCAGTATTTT.

V is TRBV7-2 and J is TRBJ2-5, with D perhaps being TRBD1 or TRBD2 (5 bases each). V was pared by 3 bases and J by 7 bases, with 18 bases between. The CDR3 has 15 amino acids. Germline V gene sequence: CDR1 SGHTA, CDR2 FQGNSA. Here the CDR3 reads CASSLRGGQPGTQYF. The CDR3 DNA is TGTGCCAGCAGCTTGAGGGGCGGACAACCGGGGACCCAGTACTTC.

In regard to this clone: At the DNA level, this CDR3 is encoded by other sequences in the same sample as well. The gene calls are TRBV6-5 and TRBJ2-7; D possibly corresponds to TRBD1 (5 bases). This CDR3 has 13 amino acids. V dropped 5 bases and J dropped 4 bases, with 12 bases sitting between them. CDR1 is MNHEY and CDR2 is SVGAGI in the germline V gene. CDR3: CASSTGLGYEQYF. CDR3 DNA: TGTGCCAGCAGTACAGGTCTGGGTTACGAGCAGTACTTC.

The CDR3 nucleotides are TGTGCCAGCAGTCCCCCGGGGGACGCCTCCTACGAGCAGTACTTC. Its translation: CASSPPGDASYEQYF. The chain combines TRBV28 with TRBJ2-7, with D possibly being TRBD2 (6 bases). Germline assignment: CDR1 MDHEN and CDR2 SYDVKM. This CDR3 region has 15 residues. V was clipped by 5 bases and J by 0 bases, with 14 bases between them. Full variable domain (missing parts from reference TRBV28 and TRBJ2-7): DVKVTQSSRYLVKRTGEKVFLECVQDMDHENMFWYRQDPGLGLRLIYFSYDVKMKEKGDIPEGYSVSREKKERFSLILESASTNQTSMYLCASSPPGDASYEQYFGPGTRLTVT.

This clone was picked up one time. The chain couples TRBV6-4 to TRBJ2-7; TRBD2 matches at 15 bases. Trimming removed 8 bases from V and 0 bases from J; junction bases left unmatched: 8. The germline gives CDR1 MRHNA, CDR2 SNTAGT. The CDR3 sequence is 17 residues long. CDR3 sequence: CASGGTSGRWGSYEQYF. For the CDR3, the DNA is TGTGCCAGCGGGGGGACTAGCGGGAGGTGGGGCTCCTACGAGCAGTACTTC.

This clone was picked up many times. This rearrangement joins TRBV29-1 to TRBJ2-7; TRBD1 aligns across 11 bases. The CDR3 extends over 13 amino acids. Germline trimming cut 4 bases from V and 5 bases from J; bases unmatched to any gene: 4. CDR1 is SQVTM and CDR2 is ANQGSEA in the germline V gene. CDR3 bases: TGCAGCGTTGGGGACAGGGGGTACAACGAGCAGTACTTC. Encoded protein: CSVGDRGYNEQYF.

The V and J genes are TRBV11-2 and TRBJ1-2; 7 nucleotides match TRBD1. This CDR3 spans 13 amino acids. The junction had 6 bases not matched to a gene; V was cut back by 4 bases and J by 7 bases. The V gene's germline CDR1 is SGHAT and CDR2 FQNNGV. CDR3: CASSSLTGSGYTF. In DNA, the CDR3 is TGTGCCAGCAGCTCCTTGACAGGGAGTGGCTACACCTTC. Based on the CDR3 plus reference TRBV11-2 and TRBJ1-2, the full variable domain is EAGVAQSPRYKIIEKRQSVAFWCNPISGHATLYWYQQILGQGPKLLIQFQNNGVVDDSQLPKDRFSAERLKGVDSTLKIQPAKLEDSAVYLCASSSLTGSGYTFGSGTRLTVV.

CDR3 amino acids: CASSLYARQGPRPNPQPQHF. As DNA, the CDR3 is TGTGCCAGCAGTTTATACGCAAGACAGGGGCCGCGACCGAATCCTCAGCCCCAGCATTTT. The chain carries TRBV28 and TRBJ1-5; 8 nucleotides match TRBD1. This CDR3 has 20 amino acids. The junction had 20 bases not matched to a gene; V was cut back by 1 base and J by 6 bases. CDR1 is MDHEN, CDR2 SYDVKM, per germline.

The chain's CDR3 is CASSPGDRNTEAFF. CDR3 nucleotide sequence: TGTGCCAGTAGTCCAGGGGACAGAAACACTGAAGCTTTCTTT. The rearrangement joins TRBV19 to TRBJ1-1; 7 bases align to TRBD1. V lost 5 bases, J lost 2 bases, and 5 bases stayed unmatched. CDR3 size: 14 residues. Germline CDR1 and CDR2: LNHDA and SQIVND (reference sequence). The variable domain in full, with the rest retrieved from reference TRBV19 and TRBJ1-1, is DGGITQSPKYLFRKEGQNVTLSCEQNLNHDAMYWYRQDPGQGLRLIYYSQIVNDFQKGDIAEGYSVSREKKESFPLTVTSAQKNPTAFYLCASSPGDRNTEAFFGQGTRLTVV.

This clone was seen just once. Written as DNA, the CDR3 is TGTGCCAGCAGTGAAAACGGACAGGGGGAGACTGAAGCTTTCTTT. Protein product: CASSENGQGETEAFF. The rearrangement links TRBV2 to TRBJ1-1; 10 bases are a match to TRBD1. With 2 bases clipped from V and 5 bases from J, the junction kept 5 bases outside the gene matches. The CDR3 loop spans 15 amino acids. CDR1 and CDR2 from the germline V gene are SNHLY and FYNNEI.

The genes are TRBV10-3 and TRBJ2-1; D is unclear. This CDR3 comprises 13 residues. Deletions cut 7 bases from V and 4 bases from J, with 11 bases between. Germline V gives CDR1 ENHRY, CDR2 SYGVKD. CDR3 sequence: CAIKRNDYNEQFF. CDR3 in DNA: TGTGCCATCAAACGAAACGATTACAATGAGCAGTTCTTC.

V and J are TRBV10-2 and TRBJ2-7; unclear D gene. CDR1 and CDR2 (germline): WSHSY, SAAADI. This CDR3 region has 12 residues. V lost 6 bases and J lost 6, with 12 bases in between. The CDR3 protein is CASRDPDREQYF. The CDR3 DNA is TGCGCCAGCAGAGATCCTGATCGCGAGCAGTACTTC.